Listed below are T cell receptor beta chains from one sample, sequenced in a study of post-analysis software for immune sequencing data. TCRdb reprocessed the PCR reads via MiXCR and lists one record per CDR3 protein. The table includes 820,000 or so distinct CDR3 sequences, under 70% detected once. Sequencing was carried out using blood. The receptor set was obtained from a girl aged 10-17 years with multiple sclerosis. Each CDR3 is given with its conserved first and last residue. The order of the fields is D gene, V gene, J gene, clone size, CDR3 DNA, CDR3 protein. A D gene is named only where the DNA matches it firmly. Clone size appears in some rows only: once, few, many, or a class for an expanded clone.

D gene: .; V gene: TRBV18; J gene: TRBJ1-1; clone size: .; CDR3 DNA: TGTGCCAGCTCATCGCAGGAGGTCACTGAAGCTTTCTTT; CDR3 protein: CASSSQEVTEAFF
D gene: TRBD1; V gene: TRBV7-6; J gene: TRBJ2-5; clone size: .; CDR3 DNA: TGTGCCAGCAGCCCTAGGACAGGGGTCTGGGCTGGGGAGACCCAGTACTTC; CDR3 protein: CASSPRTGVWAGETQYF
D gene: .; V gene: TRBV4-1; J gene: TRBJ1-6; clone size: few; CDR3 DNA: TGCGCCAGCAGCCAAGACTTTGTCTTGCCCCTCCACTTT; CDR3 protein: CASSQDFVLPLHF
D gene: .; V gene: TRBV6-4; J gene: TRBJ2-7; clone size: few; CDR3 DNA: TGTGCCAGCAGTGATCACGGGGGCACCGAGCAGTACTTC; CDR3 protein: CASSDHGGTEQYF
D gene: .; V gene: TRBV20-1; J gene: TRBJ1-2; clone size: .; CDR3 DNA: TGCAGTGCTAGATTATTCAGGACTAATTTGCTCTCAGGCTACACCTTC; CDR3 protein: CSARLFRTNLLSGYTF
D gene: .; V gene: TRBV10-3; J gene: TRBJ2-7; clone size: .; CDR3 DNA: TGTGCCATCAGCAGGACAGCTACCACCTACGAGCAGTACTTC; CDR3 protein: CAISRTATTYEQYF
D gene: TRBD2; V gene: TRBV7-9; J gene: TRBJ2-4; clone size: .; CDR3 DNA: TGTGCCAGCAGCAAAGCGGATTCCAGCGGGGCGCTAGCCAAAAACATTCAGTACTTC; CDR3 protein: CASSKADSSGALAKNIQYF
D gene: TRBD1; V gene: TRBV20-1; J gene: TRBJ1-2; clone size: .; CDR3 DNA: TGCAGTGCTAGCGCCGCCACCCGGGACAGGCCGAGCTCCTATGGCTACACCTTC; CDR3 protein: CSASAATRDRPSSYGYTF
D gene: .; V gene: TRBV7-9; J gene: TRBJ2-5; clone size: .; CDR3 DNA: TGTGCCAGCAGACCAGGACGGCGCCAAGAGACCCAGTACTTC; CDR3 protein: CASRPGRRQETQYF
D gene: .; V gene: TRBV6-5; J gene: TRBJ1-2; clone size: few; CDR3 DNA: TGTGCCAGCAGTACATCTACAGGGTATGGCTACACCTTC; CDR3 protein: CASSTSTGYGYTF
D gene: .; V gene: TRBV20-1; J gene: TRBJ2-7; clone size: .; CDR3 DNA: TGCAGTGCCCCGATCCAGGGGGGGGTTCACAATGAGCAGTACTTC; CDR3 protein: CSAPIQGGVHNEQYF
D gene: .; V gene: TRBV6-1; J gene: TRBJ2-1; clone size: .; CDR3 DNA: TGTGCCAGCAGTGAAATCAGGGGCGGTGAGCAGTTCTTC; CDR3 protein: CASSEIRGGEQFF
D gene: .; V gene: TRBV7-9; J gene: TRBJ2-7; clone size: .; CDR3 DNA: TGTGCCAGCAGCTTAACGCAAGGGTACTACGAGCAGTACTTC; CDR3 protein: CASSLTQGYYEQYF
D gene: TRBD2; V gene: TRBV5-1; J gene: TRBJ2-1; clone size: .; CDR3 DNA: TGCGCCAGCAGTTCACTAGCGGAATCCTACAATGAGCAGTTCTTC; CDR3 protein: CASSSLAESYNEQFF
D gene: .; V gene: TRBV7-9; J gene: TRBJ2-1; clone size: .; CDR3 DNA: TGTGCCAGCAGTTCATTTTCGGGGGGCAGCTCCTACAATGAGCAGTTCTTC; CDR3 protein: CASSSFSGGSSYNEQFF
D gene: .; V gene: TRBV29-1; J gene: TRBJ1-2; clone size: .; CDR3 DNA: TGCAGCGTTGGCCACAGTCGAGGGGATGGCTACACCTTC; CDR3 protein: CSVGHSRGDGYTF
D gene: .; V gene: TRBV5-1; J gene: TRBJ2-7; clone size: .; CDR3 DNA: TGCGCCAGCAGCTTGAGAAGAGGGGCGTACGAGCAGTACTTC; CDR3 protein: CASSLRRGAYEQYF